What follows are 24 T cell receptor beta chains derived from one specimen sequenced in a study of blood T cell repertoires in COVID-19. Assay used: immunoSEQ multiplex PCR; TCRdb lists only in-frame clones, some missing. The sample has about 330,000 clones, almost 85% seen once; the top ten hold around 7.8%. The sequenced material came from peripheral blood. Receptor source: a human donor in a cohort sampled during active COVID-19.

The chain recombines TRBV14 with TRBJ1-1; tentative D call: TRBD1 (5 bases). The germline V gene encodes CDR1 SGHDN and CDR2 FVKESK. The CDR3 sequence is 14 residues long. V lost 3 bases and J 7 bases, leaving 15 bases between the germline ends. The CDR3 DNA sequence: TGTGCCAGCAGCCACCCTGCGGGGGGACGTGAAGCTTTCTTT. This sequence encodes CASSHPAGGREAFF.

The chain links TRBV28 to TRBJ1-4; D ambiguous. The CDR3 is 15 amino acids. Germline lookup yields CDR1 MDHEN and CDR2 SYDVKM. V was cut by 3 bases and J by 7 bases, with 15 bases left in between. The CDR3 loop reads CASSFLLAGSEKLFF. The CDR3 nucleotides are TGTGCCAGCAGTTTCTTGTTGGCGGGGTCTGAAAAACTGTTTTTT.

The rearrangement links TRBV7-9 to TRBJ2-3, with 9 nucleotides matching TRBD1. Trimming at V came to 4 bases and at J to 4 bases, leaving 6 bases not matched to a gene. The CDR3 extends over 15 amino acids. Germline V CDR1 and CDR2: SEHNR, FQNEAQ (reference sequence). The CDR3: CASSSVGQGADTQYF. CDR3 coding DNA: TGTGCCAGCAGCTCCGTGGGACAGGGCGCAGATACGCAGTATTTT.

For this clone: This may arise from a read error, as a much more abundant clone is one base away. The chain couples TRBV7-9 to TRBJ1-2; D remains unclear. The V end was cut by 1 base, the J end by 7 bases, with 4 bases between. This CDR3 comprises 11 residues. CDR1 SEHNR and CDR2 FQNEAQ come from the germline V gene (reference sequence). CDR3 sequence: CASSLGGGYTF. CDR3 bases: TGTGCCAGCAGCTTAGGAGGTGGCTACACCTTC.

In DNA, the CDR3 is TGCGCCAGCAGCCCAGCCCAGGGGGACTATGGCTACACCTTC. Its protein product is CASSPAQGDYGYTF. The chain is built from TRBV5-1 and TRBJ1-2, with 7 bases that match TRBD1. Germline-derived CDR1 and CDR2 are SGHRS and YFSETQ. V lost 4 bases, J lost 3 bases, and 6 bases stayed unmatched. CDR3 length: 14 residues. Looking up the rest from reference TRBV5-1 and TRBJ1-2 gives the full variable domain: KAGVTQTPRYLIKTRGQQVTLSCSPISGHRSVSWYQQTPGQGLQFLFEYFSETQRNKGNFPGRFSGRQFSNSRSEMNVSTLELGDSALYLCASSPAQGDYGYTFGSGTRLTVV.

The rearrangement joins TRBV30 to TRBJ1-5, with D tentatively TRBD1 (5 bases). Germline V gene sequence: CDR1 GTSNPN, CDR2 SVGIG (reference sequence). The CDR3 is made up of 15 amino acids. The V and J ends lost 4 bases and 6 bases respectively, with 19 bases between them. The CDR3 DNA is TGTGCCTGGAATAAAGGACAAGGGCCAATTCAGCCCCAGCATTTT. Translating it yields CAWNKGQGPIQPQHF.

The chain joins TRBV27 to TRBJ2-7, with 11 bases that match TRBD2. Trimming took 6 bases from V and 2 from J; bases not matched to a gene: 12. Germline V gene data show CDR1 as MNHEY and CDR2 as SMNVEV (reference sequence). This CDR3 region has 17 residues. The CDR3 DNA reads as TGTGCCAGCAGGTCCTACCTACTAGCGGGGGAGACCTACGAGCAGTACTTC. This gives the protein CASRSYLLAGETYEQYF.

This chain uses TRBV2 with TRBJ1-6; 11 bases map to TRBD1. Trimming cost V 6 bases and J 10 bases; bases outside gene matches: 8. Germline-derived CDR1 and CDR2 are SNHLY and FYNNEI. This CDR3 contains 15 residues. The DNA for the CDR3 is TGTGCCAGCAGCGGACAGGGGGCGCATTTATCACCCCTCCACTTT. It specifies CASSGQGAHLSPLHF. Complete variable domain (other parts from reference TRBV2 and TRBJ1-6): EPEVTQTPSHQVTQMGQEVILRCVPISNHLYFYWYRQILGQKVEFLVSFYNNEISEKSEIFDDQFSVERPDGSNFTLKIRSTKLEDSAMYFCASSGQGAHLSPLHFGNGTRLTVT.

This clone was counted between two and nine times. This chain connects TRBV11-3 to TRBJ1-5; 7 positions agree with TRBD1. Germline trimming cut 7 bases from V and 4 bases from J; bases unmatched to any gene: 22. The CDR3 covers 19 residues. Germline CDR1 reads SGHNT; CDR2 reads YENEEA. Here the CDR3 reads CASTPQDRKNGNPNQPQHF. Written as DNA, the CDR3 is TGTGCCAGCACCCCCCAGGACAGGAAAAATGGGAATCCAAATCAGCCCCAGCATTTT.

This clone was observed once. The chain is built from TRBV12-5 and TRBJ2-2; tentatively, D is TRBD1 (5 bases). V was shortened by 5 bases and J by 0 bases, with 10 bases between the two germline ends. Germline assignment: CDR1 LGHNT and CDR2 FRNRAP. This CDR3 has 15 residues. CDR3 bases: TGTGCTAGTGGTAACACGACAGCGAACACCGGGGAGCTGTTTTTT. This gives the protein CASGNTTANTGELFF.

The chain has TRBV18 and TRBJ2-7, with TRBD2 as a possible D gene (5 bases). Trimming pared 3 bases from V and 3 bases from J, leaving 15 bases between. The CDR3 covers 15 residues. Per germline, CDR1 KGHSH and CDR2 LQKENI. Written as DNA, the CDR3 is TGTGCCAGCTCACCGGCCGGGAACACCCTCTACGAGCAGTACTTC. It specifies CASSPAGNTLYEQYF. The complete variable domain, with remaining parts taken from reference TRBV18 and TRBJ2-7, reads NAGVMQNPRHLVRRRGQEARLRCSPMKGHSHVYWYRQLPEEGLKFMVYLQKENIIDESGMPKERFSAEFPKEGPSILRIQQVVRGDSAAYFCASSPAGNTLYEQYFGPGTRLTVT.

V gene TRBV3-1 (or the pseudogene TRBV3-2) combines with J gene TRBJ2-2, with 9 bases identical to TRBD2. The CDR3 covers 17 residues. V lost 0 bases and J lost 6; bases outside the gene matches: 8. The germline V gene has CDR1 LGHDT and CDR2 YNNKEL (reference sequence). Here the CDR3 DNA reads TGTGCCAGCAGCCAAGAGTTCCTAGCGGGACCACCCGGGGAGCTGTTTTTT. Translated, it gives CASSQEFLAGPPGELFF.

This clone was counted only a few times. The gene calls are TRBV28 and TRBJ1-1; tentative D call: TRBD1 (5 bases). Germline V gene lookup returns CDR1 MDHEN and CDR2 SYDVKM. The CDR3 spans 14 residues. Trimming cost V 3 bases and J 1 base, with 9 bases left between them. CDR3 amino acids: CASSFPGGNTEAFF. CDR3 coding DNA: TGTGCCAGCAGTTTCCCCGGGGGGAACACTGAAGCTTTCTTT.

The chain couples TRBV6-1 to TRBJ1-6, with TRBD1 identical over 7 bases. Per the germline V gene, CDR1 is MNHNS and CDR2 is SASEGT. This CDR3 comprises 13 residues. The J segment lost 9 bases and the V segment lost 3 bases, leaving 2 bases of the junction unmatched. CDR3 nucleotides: TGTGCCAGCAGTGAGCAGGGGGGTTCACCCCTCCACTTT. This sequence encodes CASSEQGGSPLHF.

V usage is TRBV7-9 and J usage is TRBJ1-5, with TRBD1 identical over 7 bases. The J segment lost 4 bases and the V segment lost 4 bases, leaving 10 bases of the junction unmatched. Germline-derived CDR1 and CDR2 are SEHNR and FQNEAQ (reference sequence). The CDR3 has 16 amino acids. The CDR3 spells CASSWAADRENQPQHF. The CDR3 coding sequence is TGTGCCAGCAGCTGGGCGGCTGACAGGGAGAATCAGCCCCAGCATTTT. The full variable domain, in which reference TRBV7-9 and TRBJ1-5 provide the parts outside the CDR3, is DTGVSQNPRHKITKRGQNVTFRCDPISEHNRLYWYRQTLGQGPEFLTYFQNEAQLEKSRLLSDRFSAERPKGSFSTLEIQRTEQGDSAMYLCASSWAADRENQPQHFGDGTRLSIL.

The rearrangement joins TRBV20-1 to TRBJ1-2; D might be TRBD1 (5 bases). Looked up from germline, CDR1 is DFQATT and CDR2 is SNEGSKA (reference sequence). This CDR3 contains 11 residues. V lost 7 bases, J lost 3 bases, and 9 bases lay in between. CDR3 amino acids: CSVTTDYGYTF. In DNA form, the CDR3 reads TGCAGTGTAACGACAGACTATGGCTACACCTTC.

CDR3 amino acids: CATSDRGRFPNVLTF. The CDR3, as DNA: TGTGCCACCAGTGACCGGGGGAGGTTCCCGAACGTCCTGACTTTC. The chain is built from TRBV24-1 and TRBJ2-6, with D possibly being TRBD2 (6 bases). The V gene lost 4 bases and the J gene lost 10 bases, with 16 bases spanning the gap. This CDR3 comprises 15 residues. Germline V gene sequence: CDR1 KGHDR, CDR2 SFDVKD.

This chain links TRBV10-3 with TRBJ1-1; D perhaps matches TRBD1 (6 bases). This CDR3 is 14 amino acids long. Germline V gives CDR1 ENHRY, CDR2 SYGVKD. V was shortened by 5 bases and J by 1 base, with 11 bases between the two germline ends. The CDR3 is CAISQTGENTEAFF. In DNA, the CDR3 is TGTGCCATCAGTCAGACAGGAGAGAACACTGAAGCTTTCTTT.

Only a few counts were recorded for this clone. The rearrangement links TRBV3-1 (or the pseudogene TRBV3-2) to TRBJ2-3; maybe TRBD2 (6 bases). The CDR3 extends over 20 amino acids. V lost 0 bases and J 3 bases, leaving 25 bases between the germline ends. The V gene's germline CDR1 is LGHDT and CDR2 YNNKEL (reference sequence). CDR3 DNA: TGTGCCAGCAGCCAAGATCGGGTGTCGGGGGAATCTTTGGTAACAGATACGCAGTATTTT. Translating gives CASSQDRVSGESLVTDTQYF.

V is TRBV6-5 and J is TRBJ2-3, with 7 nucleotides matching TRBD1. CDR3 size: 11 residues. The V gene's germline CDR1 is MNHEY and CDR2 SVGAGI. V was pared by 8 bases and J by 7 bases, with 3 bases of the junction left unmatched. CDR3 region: CASARGNTQYF. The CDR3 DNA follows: TGTGCCAGCGCCAGGGGGAATACGCAGTATTTT.

CDR3 amino acids: CASSAGTSGGSYNEQFF. The CDR3 DNA reads TGCGCCAGCAGCGCGGGGACTAGCGGGGGTTCCTACAATGAGCAGTTCTTC. The chain combines TRBV5-1 with TRBJ2-1, with TRBD2 matching over 14 bases. The CDR3 sequence is 17 residues long. V trimming: 4 bases; J trimming: 1 base; junction bases outside the gene matches: 4. The germline gives CDR1 SGHRS, CDR2 YFSETQ.

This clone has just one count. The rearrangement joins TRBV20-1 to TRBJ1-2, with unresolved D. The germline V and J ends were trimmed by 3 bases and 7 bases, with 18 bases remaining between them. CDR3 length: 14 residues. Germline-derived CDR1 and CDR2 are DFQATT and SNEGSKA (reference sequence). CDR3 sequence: CSASRGGAGGGYTF. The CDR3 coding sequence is TGCAGTGCTAGTCGGGGAGGCGCTGGTGGTGGCTACACCTTC.

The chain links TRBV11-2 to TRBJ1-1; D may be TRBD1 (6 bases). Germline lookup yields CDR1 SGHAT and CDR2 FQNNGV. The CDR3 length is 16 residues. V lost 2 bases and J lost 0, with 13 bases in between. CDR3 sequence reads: CASSLQGKEMNTEAFF. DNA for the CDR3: TGTGCCAGCAGCTTACAGGGGAAGGAGATGAACACTGAAGCTTTCTTT.

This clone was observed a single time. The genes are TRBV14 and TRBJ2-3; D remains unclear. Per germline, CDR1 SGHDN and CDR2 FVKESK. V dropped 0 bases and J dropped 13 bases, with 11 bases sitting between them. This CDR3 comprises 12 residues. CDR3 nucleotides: TGTGCCAGCAGCCAAGATTCTCGACGGGAGTATTTT. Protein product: CASSQDSRREYF.